This T cell receptor (beta chain) was documented in a study of cytomegalovirus exposure and HLA in healthy donors. Germline V gives CDR1 SGHTA, CDR2 FQGTGA. The CDR3 has 15 amino acids. The V and J ends lost 3 bases and 4 bases, in that order; junction bases with no gene match: 5. The study ran its PCR with 60 Vbeta and 13 Jbeta primers. Generated by immunoSEQ multiplex PCR, the TCRdb table keeps only in-frame clones and is missing some. The repertoire consists of approximately 110,000 clones, with around 80% occurring once and the leading ten covering more than 20%. This receptor was taken from a man aged 25 to 40 in good health and CMV-seropositive. Source material: PBMCs. The genes are TRBV7-3 and TRBJ2-2; 7 positions agree with TRBD1. CDR3 nucleotides: TGTGCCAGCAGCTTCAGACAGGGAGCCACCGGGGAGCTGTTTTTT. Amino acid sequence: CASSFRQGATGELFF.